The clone carrying this TCR beta chain showed up just a few times. TCRdb reprocessed the 5' RACE reads via MiXCR and lists one record per CDR3 protein. The sample yields roughly 100,000 distinct CDR3 sequences, about 12% seen once. The data derive from a study of early T cells in non-severe SARS-CoV-2 infection. Overall study context: Sequencing was performed on bulk RNA from unsorted whole blood, leaving chains unpaired.

Germline CDR1 reads SGHDT; CDR2 reads YYEEEE. The CDR3 sequence is 17 residues long. V lost 2 bases, J lost 7 bases, and 14 bases stayed unmatched. The sample comprised whole blood. The clonotype comes from an adult who was a healthcare worker with PCR-confirmed SARS-CoV-2 infection or an uninfected control (not recorded which). The J gene is TRBJ1-4, the V gene TRBV5-6; 7 bases map to TRBD1. The DNA of the CDR3 is TGTGCCAGCAGCTTAGACGTGAGACAGGGAGGAGTTGAAAAACTGTTTTTT. It yields the protein CASSLDVRQGGVEKLFF.